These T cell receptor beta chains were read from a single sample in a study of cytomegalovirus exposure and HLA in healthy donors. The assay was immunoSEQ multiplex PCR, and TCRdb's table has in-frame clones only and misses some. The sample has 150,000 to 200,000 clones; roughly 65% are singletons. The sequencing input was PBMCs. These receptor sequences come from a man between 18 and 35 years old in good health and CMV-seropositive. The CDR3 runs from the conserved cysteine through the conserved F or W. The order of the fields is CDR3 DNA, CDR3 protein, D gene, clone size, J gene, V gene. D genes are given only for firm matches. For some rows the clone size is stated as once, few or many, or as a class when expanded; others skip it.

DNA: TGTGCCATCAGACAGGACAATCAGCCCCAGCATTTT; CDR3: CAIRQDNQPQHF; D: -; size: -; J: TRBJ1-5; V: TRBV10-3
DNA: TGCGCCAGCAGCTTTACAGCAGGGGAGACCCAGTACTTC; CDR3: CASSFTAGETQYF; D: -; size: few; J: TRBJ2-5; V: TRBV5-1
DNA: TGTGCCAGTAGTATTGGTAGCGGGAATGAGCAGTTCTTC; CDR3: CASSIGSGNEQFF; D: TRBD2; size: -; J: TRBJ2-1; V: TRBV19
DNA: TGTGCCAGCAGCCTTGGACAGGGGGCGTCCAATCAGCCCCAGCATTTT; CDR3: CASSLGQGASNQPQHF; D: TRBD1; size: -; J: TRBJ1-5; V: TRBV27
DNA: TGCGCCAGCAGCCAGATCTCGGCAGGGAACACTGAAGCTTTCTTT; CDR3: CASSQISAGNTEAFF; D: -; size: -; J: TRBJ1-1; V: TRBV4-1
DNA: TGTGCCAGTAGTCGGACAGGTAGAAGAGGAGAAAAACTGTTTTTT; CDR3: CASSRTGRRGEKLFF; D: TRBD1; size: -; J: TRBJ1-4; V: TRBV19
DNA: TGTGCCAGCAGTGTCGGGACTAGCGGGGCTCAGTTCTTC; CDR3: CASSVGTSGAQFF; D: TRBD2; size: -; J: TRBJ2-1; V: TRBV6-4
DNA: TGTGCCAGCAGTAACGGACAGGGCTTTAATGAAAAACTGTTTTTT; CDR3: CASSNGQGFNEKLFF; D: TRBD1; size: -; J: TRBJ1-4; V: TRBV7-9
DNA: TGTGCCAGCAGCGCCGGACAGGGTACTGAAGCTTTCTTT; CDR3: CASSAGQGTEAFF; D: TRBD1; size: -; J: TRBJ1-1; V: TRBV9
DNA: TGTGCCAGCACCTTAGGGGGCACAGATACGCAGTATTTT; CDR3: CASTLGGTDTQYF; D: -; size: few; J: TRBJ2-3; V: TRBV28
DNA: TGTGCCACCGTACCGGGCGGGACCTACAATGAGCAGTTCTTC; CDR3: CATVPGGTYNEQFF; D: -; size: -; J: TRBJ2-1; V: TRBV15
DNA: TGTGCCAGCAGCTTAGTGGGGGGAAGCACAGATACGCAGTATTTT; CDR3: CASSLVGGSTDTQYF; D: -; size: -; J: TRBJ2-3; V: TRBV13
DNA: TGTGCCAGCAGCCACCGGGACTCCTGGACGGAGACCCAGTACTTC; CDR3: CASSHRDSWTETQYF; D: -; size: -; J: TRBJ2-5; V: TRBV6-5
DNA: TGTGCCAGCAGCAGACAGGAGAACACTGAAGCTTTCTTT; CDR3: CASSRQENTEAFF; D: -; size: few; J: TRBJ1-1; V: TRBV6-5
DNA: TGCGCCAGCAGCCAAGATCCTGGGGCAGAAGAGACCCAGTACTTC; CDR3: CASSQDPGAEETQYF; D: -; size: -; J: TRBJ2-5; V: TRBV4-1
DNA: TGCAGCGTTGAGGGAGCGGGGGTGAGAGATACGCAGTATTTT; CDR3: CSVEGAGVRDTQYF; D: TRBD2; size: -; J: TRBJ2-3; V: TRBV29-1
DNA: TGTGCCTGGAGCAGGCTGGGTGAAAAACTGTTTTTT; CDR3: CAWSRLGEKLFF; D: -; size: -; J: TRBJ1-4; V: TRBV30
DNA: TGTGCCAGCAGATTGGACAGATCTAATGAAAAACTGTTTTTT; CDR3: CASRLDRSNEKLFF; D: -; size: -; J: TRBJ1-4; V: TRBV2
DNA: TGTGCCAGCAGCTTCCAGGGGGGAAGCTCCTACAATGAGCAGTTCTTC; CDR3: CASSFQGGSSYNEQFF; D: -; size: few; J: TRBJ2-1; V: TRBV7-2
DNA: TGTGCCAGCAGCTTAGGGGGCGGGGATCTAGAAGCTTTCTTT; CDR3: CASSLGGGDLEAFF; D: -; size: few; J: TRBJ1-1; V: TRBV7-9
DNA: TGTGCCAGCAGCGAGAGCGGGGGGGCCGGGACCCAGTACTTC; CDR3: CASSESGGAGTQYF; D: TRBD2; size: -; J: TRBJ2-5; V: TRBV7-9
DNA: TGTGCCAGCAGGGACAGGGATTATGGCTACACCTTC; CDR3: CASRDRDYGYTF; D: TRBD1; size: few; J: TRBJ1-2; V: TRBV6-5